This TCR beta chain was profiled in a study of chemoradiotherapy in HPV16-positive cancers. Study results and limitations: In HPV16-positive patients, HPV-responsive T-cell expansion tracked better recurrence-free survival.

Method: immunoSEQ multiplex PCR; TCRdb's copy keeps in-frame clones and lacks some. The sample contains just over 25,000 clones, over 85% of which appear only once. Comments on this clone: No antigen is known for it.

CDR3 length: 15 amino acids. V lost 6 bases, J lost 3 bases, and 7 bases stayed unmatched. Germline lookup yields CDR1 SNHLY and CDR2 FYNNEI. The chain combines TRBV2 with TRBJ2-7, with 11 bases lining up with TRBD2. This TCR was sampled from a human donor with HPV-associated anogenital cancer. The sample here was blood, taken from a patient who underwent chemoradiotherapy. The CDR3 here is CASSFSGGVLYEQYF. For the CDR3, the DNA is TGTGCCAGCAGCTTTAGCGGGGGGGTGCTCTACGAGCAGTACTTC.